Sequencing of this T cell receptor (beta chain) was carried out in a study of CD4 T cells in relation to SARS-CoV-2 and coronaviruses. Study at large: The HLA restriction of the shared crossreactive spike epitopes was mapped. Study conclusions and caveats: According to naive versus memory sequencing, detected responses are memory recall, not newly primed.

Naive and memory CD4+ T cell DNA was deep-sequenced without culture. Sequenced by immunoSEQ multiplex PCR; TCRdb stores in-frame clones only, minus some. This sample carries more than 50,000 clones, approximately 90% of them seen once, and the ten largest clones take around 1.3%. The CDR3 covers 19 residues. The count of this clone is one. Its specificity is unknown. The unexposed donors gave CD4+ T cells in about 2010-2018, prior to COVID-19. Naive and memory CD4+ T cells were separated from cryopreserved PBMCs. The sequenced sample was memory CD4+ T cells from PBMCs. The clonotype comes from a human donor in good health. This chain joins TRBV12-2 and TRBJ2-3; the DNA was not used to check the table's D call, TRBD2. TRBV12-2 is assigned pseudogene status. The CDR3 sequence is CASRLGLTGGKDGGDTQYF. CDR3 coding DNA: TGTGCAAGTCGCTTAGGCTTAACGGGAGGGAAAGACGGTGGAGATACGCAGTATTTT.